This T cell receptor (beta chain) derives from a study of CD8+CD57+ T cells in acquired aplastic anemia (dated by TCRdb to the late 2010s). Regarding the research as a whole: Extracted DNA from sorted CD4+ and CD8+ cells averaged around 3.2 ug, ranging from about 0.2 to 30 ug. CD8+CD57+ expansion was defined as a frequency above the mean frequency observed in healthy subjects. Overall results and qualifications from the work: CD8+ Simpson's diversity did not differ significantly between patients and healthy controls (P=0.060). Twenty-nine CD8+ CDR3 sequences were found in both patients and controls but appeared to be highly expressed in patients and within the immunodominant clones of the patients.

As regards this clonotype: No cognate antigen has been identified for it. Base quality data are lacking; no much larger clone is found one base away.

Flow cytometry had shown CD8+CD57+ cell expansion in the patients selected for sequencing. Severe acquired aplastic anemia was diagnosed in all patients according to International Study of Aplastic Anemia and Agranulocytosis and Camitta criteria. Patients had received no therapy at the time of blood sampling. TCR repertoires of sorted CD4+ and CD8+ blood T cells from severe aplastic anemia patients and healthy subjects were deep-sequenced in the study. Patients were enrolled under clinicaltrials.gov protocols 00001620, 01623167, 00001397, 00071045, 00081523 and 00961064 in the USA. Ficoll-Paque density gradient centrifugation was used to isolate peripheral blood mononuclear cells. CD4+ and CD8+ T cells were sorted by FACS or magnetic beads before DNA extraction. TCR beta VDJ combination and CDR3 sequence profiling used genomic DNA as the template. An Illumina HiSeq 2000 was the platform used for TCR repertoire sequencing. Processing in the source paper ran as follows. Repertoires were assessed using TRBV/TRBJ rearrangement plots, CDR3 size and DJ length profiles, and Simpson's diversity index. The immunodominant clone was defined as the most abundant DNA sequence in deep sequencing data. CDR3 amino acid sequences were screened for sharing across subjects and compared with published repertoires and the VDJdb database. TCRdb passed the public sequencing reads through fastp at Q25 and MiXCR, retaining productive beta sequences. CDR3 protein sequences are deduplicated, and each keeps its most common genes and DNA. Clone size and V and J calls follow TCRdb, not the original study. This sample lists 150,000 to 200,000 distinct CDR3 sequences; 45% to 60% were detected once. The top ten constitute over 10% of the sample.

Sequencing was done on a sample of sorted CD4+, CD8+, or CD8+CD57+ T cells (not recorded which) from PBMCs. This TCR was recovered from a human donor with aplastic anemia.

For the CDR3, the sequence is CASSLVGGGSKTQYF. Here is the DNA: TGTGCCAGCAGCTTAGTGGGGGGGGGGTCGAAGACCCAGTACTTC. Recombination connected TRBV7-2 to TRBJ2-5, and 7 bases in between align with TRBD2. CDR1 and CDR2 were assigned from the germline V gene as SGHTA and FQGNSA. The junction shows trimming of 1 base on V and 6 bases on J, and the gene matches do not reach 8 bases of it. The CDR3, from cysteine to phenylalanine, totals 15 residues. Only CDR3 DNA remains: 45 bases, in frame from the first base.